This T cell receptor (beta chain) was recorded in a study of shared clonotypes between healthy human individuals (dated by TCRdb to between 2020 and 2021). Broadly, across the study: Two women and a few men aged 18 to 49 years were included in the cohort. For each donor, three plates each were used for CD4 naive and CD4 memory, two plates were used for CD8 naive, and one plate was used for CD8 memory. The study deeply sequenced blood TCR repertoires of about 5 healthy adults to estimate repertoire size and the extent of clonotype sharing between individuals. To increase sequencing depth and limit assay-specific biases, different laboratories used diverse techniques to prepare libraries and sequence TCR repertoires. Each donor's leukapheresis produced roughly between about 0.9 and 9.5 billion PBMCs. The full study reports these points: Sampling was restricted to blood, and TCR repertoires in tissues likely differ from the TCR repertoires found in blood. Roughly 5% of naive CD4, roughly 3.6% of naive CD8, 2.3% of memory CD4, and roughly 0.4% of memory CD8 clonotypes were shared across several donors. The genetic and exposure-history diversity represented was limited by the small number of donors. Naive subsets generally had larger estimated clonotype richness than memory subsets. Clonotypes shared by all four sorted-subset donors showed higher generation probabilities than non-shared clonotypes. Based on pairwise subsampling, the degree of clonotype sharing among donors was expected to be affected by sequencing depth. Rarefaction of sorted-subset datasets indicated incomplete sequencing despite the large sequencing depth.

Inclusive of the bounding cysteine and phenylalanine, the CDR3 is 16 residues long. The read is trimmed to its CDR3 DNA, 48 bases read in frame from base 1. From a lookup of the germline V gene (reference sequence), CDR1 and CDR2 are MNHEY and SMNVEV. Trimming takes 5 bases from V and 0 bases from J, and the germline ends sit 14 bases apart. The donors were healthy, HIV-negative adults who had no recently reported acute infections or vaccinations. All donors were Caucasian adults living in Nashville, Tennessee, USA. CD4+ T cells were enriched through magnetic negative selection, after which naive cells were positively selected on CD45RA and the remaining negative fraction served as the memory subset. Blood was collected by leukapheresis, and PBMCs were isolated by Ficoll-Histopaque density gradient centrifugation and then cryopreserved in liquid nitrogen vapor phase. Analytical flow cytometry was used to check the purity and quantity of each magnetically sorted T cell population. Genomic DNA was isolated from each sorted fraction and quantified by UV absorbance on a Nanodrop 2000c.

Using the deep immunoSEQ assay, TCR CDR3 regions were amplified from genomic DNA by multiplex PCR. Genomic DNA extracted from each cell subset was distributed evenly over all wells of several immunoSEQ 96-well plates, and each plate served as one replicate. For sorted subsets, 200 to 250 ng of genomic DNA, equivalent to tens of thousands of T cell genomes, went into each replicate PCR. Purified libraries were quantified with a Qubit 3.0 fluorometer, sized on a Bioanalyzer 2100, and re-quantified with the KAPA Library Quantification kit. A separate single-read 150-cycle Illumina NextSeq 550 flow cell was used to sequence each immunoSEQ 96-well plate. The authors processed their data as follows. Because the immunoSEQ output held only junctional sequences and lacked quality scores, the filtering could not match the filtering applied to full-length reads. To assign V/J genes and CDR3, sequences were annotated against IMGT germline references using PyIR, a Python wrapper for IgBLAST v1.9. Reads with weak V/J assignments (E-value above 1e-6), missing CDR3, stop codons, out-of-frame junctions, or ambiguous translated residues were removed. V3J clonotypes were defined by identical inferred V gene, J gene, and CDR3 amino acid sequence. To compute the percentage overlap between repertoires, the number of shared unique clonotypes was divided by the size of the smaller repertoire. Repertoire richness was assessed with RTK rarefaction, the Chao1 estimator, and Recon v2.1 estimates of unobserved clonotypes. OLGA was used to compute generation probabilities for all TCRbeta clonotypes that the gDNA method yielded from a few donors. The table comes from immuneACCESS by way of TCRdb, which keeps in-frame sequences with V and J called. Part of the clones is missing from these tables; in studies checked, under half for an unresolved V gene and the rest for unknown reasons. V and J calls and clone size follow that table, whereas D and trimming were derived from the DNA. The sample yields 2,100,000 or so clones; approximately 94% were counted once. The ten largest make up approximately 0.13% of the sample.

Notes on this clone: Which antigen it targets is not known. No much larger clone is present one base from it, and per-base qualities are unavailable.

Sequenced input: naive CD4+ T cells sorted from blood. Reading the label with the study, this specimen's cell subset or site is: CD45RA+ positively selected. The source is a man aged 18 to 35 in good health. The rearranged segments are TRBV27 and TRBJ2-1; TRBD1 is possibly the D segment (6 matching bases). This receptor carries the CDR3 CASSIGDTHSYNEQFF. The DNA reads as follows: TGTGCCAGCAGTATTGGGGACACTCACTCCTACAATGAGCAGTTCTTC.